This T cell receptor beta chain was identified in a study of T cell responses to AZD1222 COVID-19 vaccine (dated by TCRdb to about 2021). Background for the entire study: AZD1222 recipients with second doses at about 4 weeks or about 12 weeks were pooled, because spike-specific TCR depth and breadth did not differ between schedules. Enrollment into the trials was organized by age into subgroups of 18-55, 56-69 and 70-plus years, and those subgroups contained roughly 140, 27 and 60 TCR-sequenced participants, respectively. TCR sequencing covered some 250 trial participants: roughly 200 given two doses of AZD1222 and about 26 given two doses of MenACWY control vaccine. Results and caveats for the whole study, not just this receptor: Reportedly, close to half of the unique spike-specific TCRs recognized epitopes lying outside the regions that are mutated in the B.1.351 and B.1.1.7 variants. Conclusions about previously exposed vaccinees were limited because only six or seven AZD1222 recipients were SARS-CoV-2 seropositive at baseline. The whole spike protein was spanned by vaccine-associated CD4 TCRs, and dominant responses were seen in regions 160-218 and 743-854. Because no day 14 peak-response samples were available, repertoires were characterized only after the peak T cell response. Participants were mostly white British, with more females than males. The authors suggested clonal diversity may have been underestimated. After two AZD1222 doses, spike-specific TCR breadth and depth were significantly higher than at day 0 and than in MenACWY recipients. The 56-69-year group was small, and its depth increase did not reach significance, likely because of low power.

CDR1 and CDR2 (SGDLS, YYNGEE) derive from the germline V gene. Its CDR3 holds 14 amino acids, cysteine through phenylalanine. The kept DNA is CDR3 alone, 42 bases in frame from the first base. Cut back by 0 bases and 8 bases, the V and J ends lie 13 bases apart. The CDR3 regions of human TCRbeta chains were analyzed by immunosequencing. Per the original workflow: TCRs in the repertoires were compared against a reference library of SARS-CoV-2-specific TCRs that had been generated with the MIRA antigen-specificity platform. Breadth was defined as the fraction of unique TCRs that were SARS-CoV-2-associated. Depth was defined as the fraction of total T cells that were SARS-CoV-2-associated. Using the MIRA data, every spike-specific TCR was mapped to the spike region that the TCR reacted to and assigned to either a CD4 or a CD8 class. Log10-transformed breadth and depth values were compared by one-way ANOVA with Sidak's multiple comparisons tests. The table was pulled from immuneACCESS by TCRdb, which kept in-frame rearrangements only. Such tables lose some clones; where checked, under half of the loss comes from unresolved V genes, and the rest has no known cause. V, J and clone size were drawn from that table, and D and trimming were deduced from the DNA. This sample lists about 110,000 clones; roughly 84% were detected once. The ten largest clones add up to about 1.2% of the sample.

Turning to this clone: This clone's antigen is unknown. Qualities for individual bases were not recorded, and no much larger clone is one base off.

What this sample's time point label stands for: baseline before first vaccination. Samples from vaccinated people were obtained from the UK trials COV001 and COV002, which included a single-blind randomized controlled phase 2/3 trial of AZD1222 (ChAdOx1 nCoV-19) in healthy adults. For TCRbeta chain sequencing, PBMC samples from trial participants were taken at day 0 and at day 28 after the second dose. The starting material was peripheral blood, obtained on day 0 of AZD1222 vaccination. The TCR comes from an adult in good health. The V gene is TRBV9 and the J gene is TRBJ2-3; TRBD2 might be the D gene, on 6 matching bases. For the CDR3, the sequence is CASSVGGDRSTQYF. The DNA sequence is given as TGTGCCAGCAGCGTAGGGGGGGACCGGAGTACGCAGTATTTT.